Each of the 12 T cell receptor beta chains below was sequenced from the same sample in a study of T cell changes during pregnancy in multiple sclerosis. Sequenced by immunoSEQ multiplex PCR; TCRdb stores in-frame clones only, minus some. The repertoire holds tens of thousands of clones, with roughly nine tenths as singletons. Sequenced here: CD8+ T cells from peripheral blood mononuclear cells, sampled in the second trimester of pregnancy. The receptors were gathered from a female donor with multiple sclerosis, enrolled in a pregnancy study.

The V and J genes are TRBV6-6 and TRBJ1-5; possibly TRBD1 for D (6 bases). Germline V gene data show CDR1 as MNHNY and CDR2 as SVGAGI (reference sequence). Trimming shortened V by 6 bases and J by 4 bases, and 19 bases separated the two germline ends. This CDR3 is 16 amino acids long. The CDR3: CASSHPQGLENQPQHF. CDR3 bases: TGTGCCAGCAGCCATCCCCAGGGGCTTGAGAATCAGCCCCAGCATTTT.

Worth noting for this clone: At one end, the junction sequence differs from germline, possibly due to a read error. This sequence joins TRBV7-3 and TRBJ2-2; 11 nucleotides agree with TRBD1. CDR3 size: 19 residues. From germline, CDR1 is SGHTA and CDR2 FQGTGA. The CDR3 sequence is CASSVTGTGGSSNTGELFF. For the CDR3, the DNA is TGTGCCAGCAGCGTAACCGGGACAGGGGGTTCCTCGAACACCGGGGAGCTGTTTTTT.

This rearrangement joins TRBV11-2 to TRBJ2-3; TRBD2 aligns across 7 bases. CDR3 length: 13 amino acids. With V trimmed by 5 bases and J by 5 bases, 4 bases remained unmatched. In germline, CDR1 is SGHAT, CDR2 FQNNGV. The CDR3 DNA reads TGTGCCAGCAGCCCGCGGGGGAGAGATACGCAGTATTTT. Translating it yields CASSPRGRDTQYF. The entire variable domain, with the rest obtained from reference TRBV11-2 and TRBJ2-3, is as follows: EAGVAQSPRYKIIEKRQSVAFWCNPISGHATLYWYQQILGQGPKLLIQFQNNGVVDDSQLPKDRFSAERLKGVDSTLKIQPAKLEDSAVYLCASSPRGRDTQYFGPGTRLTVL.

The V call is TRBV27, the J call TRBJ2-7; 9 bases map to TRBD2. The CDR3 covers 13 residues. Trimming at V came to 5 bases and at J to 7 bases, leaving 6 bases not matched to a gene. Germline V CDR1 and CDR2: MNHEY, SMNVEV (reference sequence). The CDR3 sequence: CASSIGLASEQYF. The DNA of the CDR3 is TGTGCCAGCAGTATAGGACTAGCGAGTGAGCAGTACTTC.

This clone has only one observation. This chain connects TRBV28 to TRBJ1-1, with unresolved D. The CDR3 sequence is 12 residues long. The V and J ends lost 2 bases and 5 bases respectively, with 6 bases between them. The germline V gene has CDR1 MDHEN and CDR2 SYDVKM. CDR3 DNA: TGTGCCAGCAGTTTAGGGGAGACTGAAGCTTTCTTT. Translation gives CASSLGETEAFF.

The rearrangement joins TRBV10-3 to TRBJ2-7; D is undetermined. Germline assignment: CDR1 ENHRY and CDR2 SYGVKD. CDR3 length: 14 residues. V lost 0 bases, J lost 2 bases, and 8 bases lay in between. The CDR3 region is CAISESGFTYEQYF. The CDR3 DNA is TGTGCCATCAGTGAGTCCGGGTTTACCTACGAGCAGTACTTC.

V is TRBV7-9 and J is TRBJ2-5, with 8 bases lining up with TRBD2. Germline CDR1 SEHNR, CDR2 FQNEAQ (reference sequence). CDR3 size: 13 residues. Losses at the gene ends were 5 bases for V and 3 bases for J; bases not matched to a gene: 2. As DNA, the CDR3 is TGTGCCAGCAGCCCGGGACTAGAAGAGACCCAGTACTTC. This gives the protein CASSPGLEETQYF. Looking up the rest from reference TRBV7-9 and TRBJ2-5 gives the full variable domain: DTGVSQNPRHKITKRGQNVTFRCDPISEHNRLYWYRQTLGQGPEFLTYFQNEAQLEKSRLLSDRFSAERPKGSFSTLEIQRTEQGDSAMYLCASSPGLEETQYFGPGTRLLVL.

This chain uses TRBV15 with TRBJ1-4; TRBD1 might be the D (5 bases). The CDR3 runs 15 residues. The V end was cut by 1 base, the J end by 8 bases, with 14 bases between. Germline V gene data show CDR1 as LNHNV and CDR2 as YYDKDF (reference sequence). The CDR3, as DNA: TGTGCCACCAGCAGAGTGGGGGGGTTTGAGGAAAAACTGTTTTTT. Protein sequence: CATSRVGGFEEKLFF.

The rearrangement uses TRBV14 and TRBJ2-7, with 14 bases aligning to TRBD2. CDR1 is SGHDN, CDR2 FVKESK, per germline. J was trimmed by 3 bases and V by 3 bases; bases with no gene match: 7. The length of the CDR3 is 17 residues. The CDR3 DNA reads TGTGCCAGCAGCCAGACCCAAGGGACTAGCGGGAGCTACGAGCAGTACTTC. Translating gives CASSQTQGTSGSYEQYF.

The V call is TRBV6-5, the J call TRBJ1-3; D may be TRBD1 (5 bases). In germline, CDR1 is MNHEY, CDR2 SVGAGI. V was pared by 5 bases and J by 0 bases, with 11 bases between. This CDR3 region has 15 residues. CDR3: CASSPDSRSGNTIYF. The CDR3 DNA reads TGTGCCAGCAGTCCCGACAGCCGCTCTGGAAACACCATATATTTT.

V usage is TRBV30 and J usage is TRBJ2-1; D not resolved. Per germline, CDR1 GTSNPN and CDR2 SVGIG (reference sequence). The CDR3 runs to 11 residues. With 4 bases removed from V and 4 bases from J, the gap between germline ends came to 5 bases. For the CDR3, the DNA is TGTGCCTGGATCCTATACAATGAGCAGTTCTTC. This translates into CAWILYNEQFF.

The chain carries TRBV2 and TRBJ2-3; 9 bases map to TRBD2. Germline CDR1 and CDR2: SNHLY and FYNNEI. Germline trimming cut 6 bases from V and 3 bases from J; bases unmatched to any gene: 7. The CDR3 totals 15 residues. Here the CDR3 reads CASRAGLAGTDTQYF. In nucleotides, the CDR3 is TGTGCCAGCAGGGCGGGACTAGCCGGAACAGATACGCAGTATTTT.